This T cell receptor beta chain comes out of a study of shared clonotypes between healthy human individuals. Study-wide results and caveats: Researchers found naive subsets generally carried larger estimated richness than memory subsets. Tissue TCR repertoires likely differ from these blood-only repertoires. Investigators expected sequencing depth to affect clonotype sharing among donors.

Looked up from germline, CDR1 is LGHNA and CDR2 is YNFKEQ. The CDR3 runs 14 residues. The germline V and J ends were trimmed by 8 bases and 6 bases, with 16 bases remaining between them. The genomic DNA of each subset was split evenly across several immunoSEQ plates. Here immunoSEQ multiplex PCR was the method, and the copy in TCRdb shows in-frame clones only, minus some. The profile shows 1,100,000 or so clones, 70% to 80% of them singletons. Concerning this clone itself: No antigen is known for it.

Sequencing used memory CD4+ T cells from PBMCs. Subset reported: CD45RA-negative fraction. This TCR was sampled from a man aged 18-30 years in good health. Some clones in this sample may be carry-over from other donors' samples. The J gene is TRBJ1-4, the V gene TRBV4-2, with a tentative D call TRBD1 (6 bases). The DNA for the CDR3 is TGTGCCAGCGGTCAACAGGGCGGGTATGAAAAACTGTTTTTT. Residues: CASGQQGGYEKLFF.